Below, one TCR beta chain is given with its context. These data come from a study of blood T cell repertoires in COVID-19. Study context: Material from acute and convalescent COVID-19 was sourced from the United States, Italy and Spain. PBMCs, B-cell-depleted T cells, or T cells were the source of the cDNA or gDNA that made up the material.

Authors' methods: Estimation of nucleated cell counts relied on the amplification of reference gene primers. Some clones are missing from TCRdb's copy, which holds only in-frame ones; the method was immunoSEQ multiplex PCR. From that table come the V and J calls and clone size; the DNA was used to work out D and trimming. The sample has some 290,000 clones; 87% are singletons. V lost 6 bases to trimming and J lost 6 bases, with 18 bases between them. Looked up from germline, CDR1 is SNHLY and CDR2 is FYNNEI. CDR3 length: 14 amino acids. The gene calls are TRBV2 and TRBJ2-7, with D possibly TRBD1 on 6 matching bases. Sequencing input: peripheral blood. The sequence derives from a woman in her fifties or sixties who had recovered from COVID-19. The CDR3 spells CASSDILQGSEQYF. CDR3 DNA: TGTGCCAGCAGCGATATCCTCCAGGGGTCCGAGCAGTACTTC.